Included here is one TCR beta chain sequence, with context. The antigen remains undetermined. This entry is derived from a study of CD8 T cells in ankylosing spondylitis. Points from the study as a whole: Clones linked to disease, bearing a CD8+ phenotype, were relatively rare in peripheral blood. Eight or nine highly homologous variants made up a TCR beta motif that seemed to typify ankylosing spondylitis blood.

Making use of molecular barcodes, quantitative 5'-RACE generated TCR beta libraries. TCRdb reprocessed the 5' RACE reads via MiXCR and lists one record per CDR3 protein. The repertoire has just over 150,000 distinct CDR3 sequences, around 20% of them found once; the top ten carry around 7.6%. The TCR comes from a male donor with ankylosing spondylitis or in good health (not recorded which). The sequencing sample was made of blood, either unsorted or a sorted T cell fraction (not recorded which).

CDR3 amino acids: CASSFGSGGYEQYF. The CDR3 DNA sequence: TGTGCCAGCAGTTTTGGGAGTGGGGGCTACGAGCAGTACTTC. This sequence joins TRBV12-3 or TRBV12-4 and TRBJ2-7, with D possibly being TRBD1 or TRBD2 (5 bases each). The germline V and J ends were trimmed by 3 bases and 3 bases, with 12 bases remaining between them. The CDR3 consists of 14 residues.